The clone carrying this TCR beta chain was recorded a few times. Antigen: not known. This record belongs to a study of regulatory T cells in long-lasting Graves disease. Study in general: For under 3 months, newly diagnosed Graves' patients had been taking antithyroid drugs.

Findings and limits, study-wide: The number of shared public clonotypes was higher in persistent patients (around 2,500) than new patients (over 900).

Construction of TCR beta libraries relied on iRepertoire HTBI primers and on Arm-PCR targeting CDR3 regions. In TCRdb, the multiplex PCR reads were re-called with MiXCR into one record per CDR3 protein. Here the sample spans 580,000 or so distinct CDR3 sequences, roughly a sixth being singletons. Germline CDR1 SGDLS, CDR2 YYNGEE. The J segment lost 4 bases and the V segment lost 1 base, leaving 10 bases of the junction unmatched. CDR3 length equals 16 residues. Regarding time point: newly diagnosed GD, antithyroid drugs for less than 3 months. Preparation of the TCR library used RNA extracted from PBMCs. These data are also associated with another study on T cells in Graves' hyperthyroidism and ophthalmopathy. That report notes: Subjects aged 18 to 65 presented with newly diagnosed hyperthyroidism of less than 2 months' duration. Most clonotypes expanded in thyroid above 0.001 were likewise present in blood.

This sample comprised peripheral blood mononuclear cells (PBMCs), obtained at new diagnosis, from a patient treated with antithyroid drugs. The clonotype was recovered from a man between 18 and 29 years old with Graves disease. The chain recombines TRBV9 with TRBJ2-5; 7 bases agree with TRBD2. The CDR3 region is CASSVTGRPRGETQYF. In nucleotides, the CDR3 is TGTGCCAGCAGCGTAACCGGGAGGCCTCGCGGAGAGACCCAGTACTTC. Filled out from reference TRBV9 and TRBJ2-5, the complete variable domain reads DSGVTQTPKHLITATGQRVTLRCSPRSGDLSVYWYQQSLDQGLQFLIQYYNGEERAKGNILERFSAQQFPDLHSELNLSSLELGDSALYFCASSVTGRPRGETQYFGPGTRLLVL.